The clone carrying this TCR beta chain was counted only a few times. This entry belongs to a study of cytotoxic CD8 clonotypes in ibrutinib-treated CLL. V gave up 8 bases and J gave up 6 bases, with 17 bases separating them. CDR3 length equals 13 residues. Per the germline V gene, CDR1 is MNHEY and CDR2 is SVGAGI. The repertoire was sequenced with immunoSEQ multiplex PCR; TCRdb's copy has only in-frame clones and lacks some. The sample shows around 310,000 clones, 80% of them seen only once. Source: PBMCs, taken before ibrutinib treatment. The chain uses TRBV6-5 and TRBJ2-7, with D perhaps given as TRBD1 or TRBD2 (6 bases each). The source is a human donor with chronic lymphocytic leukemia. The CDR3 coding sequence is TGTGCCAGCCTCCCGCCGGGGGCTGGCGAGCAGTACTTC. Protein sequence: CASLPPGAGEQYF.